The entry that follows covers one T cell receptor beta chain sequence. Its target is not known. Here immunoSEQ multiplex PCR was the method, and the copy in TCRdb shows in-frame clones only, minus some. Among 150,000 to 200,000 clones listed, around 90% were seen once. This sample was taken from a study of T cell responses to AZD1222 COVID-19 vaccine. On the study more broadly: Second-dose groups at about 4 or about 12 weeks were pooled. Broader study findings: There were vaccine-associated CD4 TCRs across spike, dominant at 160-218 and 743-854. Most donors were white British and more were female, and clonal diversity was possibly underestimated. Researchers took repertoire samples only after the peak T cell response had come.

Germline trimming cut 3 bases from V and 8 bases from J; bases unmatched to any gene: 3. The CDR3 loop spans 13 amino acids. Germline CDR1 and CDR2: KGHSH and LQKENI. The sample consisted of peripheral blood, taken on day 0 of AZD1222 vaccination. The gene calls are TRBV18 and TRBJ2-2; TRBD1 aligns across 7 bases. This receptor was taken from an adult in good health. The CDR3 DNA sequence: TGTGCCAGCTCACCCGACAGGGCTGGGGAGCTGTTTTTT. Amino acid sequence: CASSPDRAGELFF. Together with reference TRBV18 and TRBJ2-2, the CDR3 gives the full variable domain: NAGVMQNPRHLVRRRGQEARLRCSPMKGHSHVYWYRQLPEEGLKFMVYLQKENIIDESGMPKERFSAEFPKEGPSILRIQQVVRGDSAAYFCASSPDRAGELFFGEGSRLTVL.